A selection of T cell receptor beta chains follows, all from one sample in a study of blood T cell repertoires in COVID-19. Profiling relied on immunoSEQ multiplex PCR, and the TCRdb table lists in-frame clones only, not all of them. The sample carries under 300,000 clones, 80% to 90% recorded once. Material for sequencing was peripheral blood. The receptors stem from a woman aged 40-49 years who had recovered from COVID-19. Both conserved end residues are part of each CDR3. D genes are given only for firm matches. A row's size may be missing; if present it is once, few, many or a size class.

V gene,D gene,J gene,clone size,CDR3 protein,CDR3 DNA
TRBV9,.,TRBJ1-3,.,CASTNGGTDTIYF,TGTGCCAGCACAAATGGGGGGACGGACACCATATATTTT
TRBV28,.,TRBJ1-5,.,CASSTQGNQPQHF,TGTGCCAGCAGTACGCAGGGAAATCAGCCCCAGCATTTT
TRBV11-2,.,TRBJ2-2,.,CASSLFLRTANTGELFF,TGTGCCAGCAGCTTATTTCTACGGACAGCCAACACCGGGGAGCTGTTTTTT
TRBV9,.,TRBJ2-7,.,CASSVGQGVPYEQYF,TGTGCCAGCAGCGTAGGGCAGGGTGTACCCTACGAGCAGTACTTC
TRBV5-1,TRBD1,TRBJ1-6,few,CASRKTGGSDSPLHF,TGCGCCAGCAGGAAAACAGGGGGCAGTGATTCACCCCTCCACTTT
TRBV5-1,.,TRBJ1-4,.,CASSFESATNEKLFF,TGCGCCAGCAGCTTTGAGTCGGCAACTAATGAAAAACTGTTTTTT
TRBV28,.,TRBJ1-1,.,CASSLDSTEAFF,TGTGCCAGCAGTTTAGACAGCACTGAAGCTTTCTTT
TRBV6-5,TRBD2,TRBJ2-7,.,CASSLAGAYEQYF,TGTGCCAGCAGTTTAGCGGGAGCCTACGAGCAGTACTTC
TRBV19,TRBD2,TRBJ2-5,.,CASSIGLAGGSSQETQYF,TGTGCCAGTAGTATAGGTCTAGCGGGGGGCTCCTCCCAAGAGACCCAGTACTTC
TRBV19,.,TRBJ2-2,.,CASSKWDSFTGELFF,TGTGCCAGTAGTAAGTGGGACTCCTTCACCGGGGAGCTGTTTTTT
TRBV12-5,.,TRBJ2-3,.,CASGSTTQGNPTQYF,TGTGCTAGTGGTTCCACCACGCAGGGTAACCCTACGCAGTATTTT
TRBV19,.,TRBJ1-6,.,CASRHSGRTTNSPLHF,TGTGCCAGTAGACACTCCGGACGGACAACAAATTCACCCCTCCACTTT
TRBV27,.,TRBJ2-7,.,CASSLSMSSYEQYF,TGTGCCAGCAGTTTATCGATGAGCTCCTACGAGCAGTACTTC
TRBV12-3/TRBV12-4,TRBD1,TRBJ2-7,once,CASTTHRGREQYF,TGTGCCAGCACAACCCACAGGGGGCGAGAGCAGTACTTC
TRBV7-7,.,TRBJ2-2,.,CASSPLLSTGELFF,TGTGCCAGCAGTCCCCTTCTTAGCACCGGGGAGCTGTTTTTT
TRBV27,.,TRBJ2-5,.,CASSLSLKETQYF,TGTGCCAGCAGTTTATCGCTAAAAGAGACCCAGTACTTC
TRBV11-3,TRBD2,TRBJ2-1,.,CASSPPGLAGPHNEQFF,TGTGCCAGCAGCCCCCCGGGACTAGCGGGACCCCACAATGAGCAGTTCTTC
TRBV2,.,TRBJ1-5,.,CASTAGVSNQPQHF,TGTGCCAGCACAGCAGGGGTAAGCAATCAGCCCCAGCATTTT
TRBV9,TRBD2,TRBJ2-3,.,CASSVLAGGLSADTQYF,TGTGCCAGCAGCGTCCTAGCGGGAGGGCTCTCAGCAGATACGCAGTATTTT
TRBV30,TRBD2,TRBJ2-1,.,CAWSSGTSGGGEQFF,TGTGCCTGGAGTTCCGGGACTAGCGGGGGGGGTGAGCAGTTCTTC
TRBV14,.,TRBJ2-1,once,CASSQDRVLAPFF,TGTGCCAGCAGCCAAGATAGGGTACTAGCTCCGTTCTTC
TRBV3-1/TRBV3-2,.,TRBJ1-2,.,CASSSLGVNYGYTF,TGTGCCAGCAGCTCCCTGGGAGTAAACTATGGCTACACCTTC
TRBV3-1/TRBV3-2,.,TRBJ1-6,few,CASSQFGSGNSPLHF,TGTGCCAGCAGCCAATTCGGGTCCGGAAATTCACCCCTCCACTTT